This T cell receptor (beta chain) was found in a study of blood T cells in healthy people across ages. Sample-barcoded 5' priming and a J-beta primer mix drove a second PCR of about 6 to 12 cycles. TCRdb reprocessed the 5' RACE reads with MiXCR, giving one entry per CDR3 protein. The table shows approximately 780,000 distinct CDR3 sequences, with around 25% occurring only once. The sample was also linked to a second study, of T cells of mothers and their children.

Sequencing was performed on blood. The receptor was isolated from a boy aged 5-17 years in good health.

CDR3 nucleotides: TGTGCCACCAACTCCTGGGGCAGGGGATTCGAGCAGTACTTC. Translating gives CATNSWGRGFEQYF. The chain recombines TRBV28 with TRBJ2-7; D possibly corresponds to TRBD1 (6 bases). Trimming stripped 10 bases from V and 6 bases from J, with 22 bases between. The CDR3 length is 14 residues. The germline V gene encodes CDR1 MDHEN and CDR2 SYDVKM.